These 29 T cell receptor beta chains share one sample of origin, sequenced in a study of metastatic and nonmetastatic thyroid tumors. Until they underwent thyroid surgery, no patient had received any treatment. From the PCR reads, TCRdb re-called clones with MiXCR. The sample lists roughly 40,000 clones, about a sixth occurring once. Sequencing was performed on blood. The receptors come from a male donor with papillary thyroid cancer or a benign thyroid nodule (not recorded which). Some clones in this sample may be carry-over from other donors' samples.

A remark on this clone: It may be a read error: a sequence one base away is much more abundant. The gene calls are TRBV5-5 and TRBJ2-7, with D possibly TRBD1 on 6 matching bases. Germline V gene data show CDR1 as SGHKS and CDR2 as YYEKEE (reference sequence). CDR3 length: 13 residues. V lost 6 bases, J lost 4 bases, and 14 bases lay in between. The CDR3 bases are TGTGCCAGCATCTGGACAGATTCGTACGAGCAGTACTTC. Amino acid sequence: CASIWTDSYEQYF.

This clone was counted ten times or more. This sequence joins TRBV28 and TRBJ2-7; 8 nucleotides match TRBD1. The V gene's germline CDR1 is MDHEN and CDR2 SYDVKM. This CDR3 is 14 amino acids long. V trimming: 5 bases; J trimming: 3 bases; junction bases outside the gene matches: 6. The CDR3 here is CASSPRTGNYEQYF. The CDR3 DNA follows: TGTGCCAGCAGTCCCCGGACAGGGAACTACGAGCAGTACTTC.

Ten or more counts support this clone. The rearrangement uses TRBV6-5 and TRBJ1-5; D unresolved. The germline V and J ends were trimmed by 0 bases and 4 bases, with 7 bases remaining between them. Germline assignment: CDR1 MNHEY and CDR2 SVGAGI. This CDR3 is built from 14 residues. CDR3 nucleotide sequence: TGTGCCAGCAGTTACTCGAGGCAGAATCAGCCCCAGCATTTT. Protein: CASSYSRQNQPQHF.

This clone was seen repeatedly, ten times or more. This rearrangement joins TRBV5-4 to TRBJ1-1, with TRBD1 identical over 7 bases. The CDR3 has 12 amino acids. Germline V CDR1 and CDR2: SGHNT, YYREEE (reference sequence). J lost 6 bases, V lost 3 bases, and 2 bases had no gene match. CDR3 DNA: TGTGCCAGCAGCTCCGACAGGGCTGAAGCTTTCTTT. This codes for CASSSDRAEAFF. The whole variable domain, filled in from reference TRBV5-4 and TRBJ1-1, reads ETGVTQSPTHLIKTRGQQVTLRCSSQSGHNTVSWYQQALGQGPQFIFQYYREEENGRGNFPPRFSGLQFPNYSSELNVNALELDDSALYLCASSSDRAEAFFGQGTRLTVV.

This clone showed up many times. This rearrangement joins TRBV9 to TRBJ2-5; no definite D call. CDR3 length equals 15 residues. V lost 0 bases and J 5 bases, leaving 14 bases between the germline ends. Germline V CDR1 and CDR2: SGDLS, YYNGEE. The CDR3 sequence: CASSVDGVSTETQYF. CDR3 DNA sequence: TGTGCCAGCAGCGTAGATGGCGTGTCGACCGAGACCCAGTACTTC.

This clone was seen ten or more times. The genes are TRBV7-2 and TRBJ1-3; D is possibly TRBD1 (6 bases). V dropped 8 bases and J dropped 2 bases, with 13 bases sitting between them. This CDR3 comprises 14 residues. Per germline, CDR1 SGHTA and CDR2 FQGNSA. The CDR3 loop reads CASAFRQAGNTIYF. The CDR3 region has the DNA TGTGCCAGCGCCTTCAGACAGGCTGGAAACACCATATATTTT.

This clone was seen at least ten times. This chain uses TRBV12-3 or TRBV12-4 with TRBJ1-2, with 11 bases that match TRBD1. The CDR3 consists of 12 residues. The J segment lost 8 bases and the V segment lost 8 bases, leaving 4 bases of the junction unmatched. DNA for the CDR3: TGTGCCAGCGGGGGGACAGGGGGAGGCTACACCTTC. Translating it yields CASGGTGGGYTF.

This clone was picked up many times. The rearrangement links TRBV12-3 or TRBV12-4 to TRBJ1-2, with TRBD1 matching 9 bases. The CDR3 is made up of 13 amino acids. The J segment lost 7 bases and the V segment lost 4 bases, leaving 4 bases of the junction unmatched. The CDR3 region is CASSSGQGFGYTF. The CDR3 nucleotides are TGTGCCAGCAGTTCGGGACAGGGTTTTGGCTACACCTTC.

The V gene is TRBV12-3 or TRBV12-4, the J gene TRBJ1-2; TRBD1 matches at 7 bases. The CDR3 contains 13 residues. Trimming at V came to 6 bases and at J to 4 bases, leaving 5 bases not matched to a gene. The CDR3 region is CASSPGQIYGYTF. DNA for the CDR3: TGTGCCAGCAGCCCGGGACAGATCTATGGCTACACCTTC.

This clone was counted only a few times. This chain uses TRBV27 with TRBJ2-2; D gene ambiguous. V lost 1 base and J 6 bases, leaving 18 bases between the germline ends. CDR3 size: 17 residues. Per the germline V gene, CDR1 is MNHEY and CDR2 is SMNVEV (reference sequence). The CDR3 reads CASSLFLGLNDPGELFF. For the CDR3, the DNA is TGTGCCAGCAGTTTATTTTTGGGCCTCAACGACCCCGGGGAGCTGTTTTTT.

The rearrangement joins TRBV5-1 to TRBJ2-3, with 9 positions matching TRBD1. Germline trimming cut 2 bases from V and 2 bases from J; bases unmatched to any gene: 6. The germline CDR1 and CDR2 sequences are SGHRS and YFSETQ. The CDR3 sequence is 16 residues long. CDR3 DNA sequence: TGCGCCAGCAGCTTCGGGGGACAGGGACCCACAGATACGCAGTATTTT. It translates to CASSFGGQGPTDTQYF.

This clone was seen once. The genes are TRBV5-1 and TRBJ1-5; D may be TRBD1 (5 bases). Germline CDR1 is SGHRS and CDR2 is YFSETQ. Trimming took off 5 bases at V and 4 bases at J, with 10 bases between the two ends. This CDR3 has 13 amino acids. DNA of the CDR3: TGCGCCAGCAGAACCGACAGAAATCAGCCCCAGCATTTT. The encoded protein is CASRTDRNQPQHF.

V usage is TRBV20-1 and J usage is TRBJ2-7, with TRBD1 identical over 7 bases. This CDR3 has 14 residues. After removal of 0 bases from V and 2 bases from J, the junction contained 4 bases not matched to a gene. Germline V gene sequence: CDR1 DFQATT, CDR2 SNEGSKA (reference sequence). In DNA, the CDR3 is TGCAGTGCTAGAGAATACAGGGGCCCCTACGAGCAGTACTTC. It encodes CSAREYRGPYEQYF.

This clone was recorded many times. The CDR3 loop reads CASRSTGTSSGNYGYTF. DNA of the CDR3: TGTGCCAGCAGATCAACCGGGACATCAAGTGGAAACTATGGCTACACCTTC. The rearrangement links TRBV7-3 to TRBJ1-2; tentatively, D is TRBD1 (6 bases). Germline CDR1 is SGHTA and CDR2 is FQGTGA. Trimming cost V 6 bases and J 2 bases, with 22 bases left between them. This CDR3 region has 17 residues.

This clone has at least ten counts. In nucleotides, the CDR3 is TGCGCCAGCAGCTTCCCCCGGCGGGAATTGCTCTCCTACAATGAGCAGTTCTTC. Amino acids: CASSFPRRELLSYNEQFF. This sequence joins TRBV5-1 and TRBJ2-1; tentative D call: TRBD2 (6 bases). With 2 bases removed from V and 0 bases from J, the gap between germline ends came to 18 bases. The CDR3 contains 18 residues. CDR1 and CDR2 from the germline V gene are SGHRS and YFSETQ.

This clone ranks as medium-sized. The CDR3 bases are TGTGCCAGCAGCCCAAGGCCGTTTAGCGGGAGTCTGTACGAGCAGTACTTC. It encodes CASSPRPFSGSLYEQYF. The genes are TRBV12-3 or TRBV12-4 and TRBJ2-7; TRBD2 matches at 9 bases. CDR3 length: 17 residues. The V segment lost 6 bases and the J segment 4 bases; nucleotides outside the gene matches: 16.

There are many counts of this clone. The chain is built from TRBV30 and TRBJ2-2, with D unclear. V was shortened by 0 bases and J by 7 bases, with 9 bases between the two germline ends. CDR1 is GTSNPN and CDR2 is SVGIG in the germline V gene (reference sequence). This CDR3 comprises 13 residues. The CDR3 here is CAWSVGGHGELFF. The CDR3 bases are TGTGCCTGGAGTGTAGGCGGCCACGGGGAGCTGTTTTTT.

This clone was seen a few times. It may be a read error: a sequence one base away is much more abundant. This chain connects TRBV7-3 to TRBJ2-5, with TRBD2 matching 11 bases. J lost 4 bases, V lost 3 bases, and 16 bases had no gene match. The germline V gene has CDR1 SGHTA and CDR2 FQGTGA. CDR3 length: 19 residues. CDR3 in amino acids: CASSFTPSVAGGPGETQYF. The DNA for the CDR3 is TGTGCCAGCAGCTTCACCCCCTCGGTAGCGGGAGGGCCCGGAGAGACCCAGTACTTC.

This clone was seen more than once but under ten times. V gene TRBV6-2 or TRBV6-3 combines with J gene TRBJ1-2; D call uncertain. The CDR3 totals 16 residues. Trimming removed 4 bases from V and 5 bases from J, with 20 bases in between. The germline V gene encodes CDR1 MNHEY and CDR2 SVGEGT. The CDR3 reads CASSSSVTYDVYGYTF. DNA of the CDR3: TGTGCCAGCAGTTCATCCGTGACCTACGATGTATATGGCTACACCTTC.

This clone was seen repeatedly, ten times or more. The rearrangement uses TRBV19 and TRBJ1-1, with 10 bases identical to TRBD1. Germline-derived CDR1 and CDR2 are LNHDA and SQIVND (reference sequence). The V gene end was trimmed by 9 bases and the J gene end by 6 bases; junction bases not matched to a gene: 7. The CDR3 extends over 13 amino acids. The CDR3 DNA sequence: TGTGCCAGCTTGGGACAGGGGACGTCTGAAGCTTTCTTT. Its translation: CASLGQGTSEAFF. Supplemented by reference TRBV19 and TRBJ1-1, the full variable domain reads DGGITQSPKYLFRKEGQNVTLSCEQNLNHDAMYWYRQDPGQGLRLIYYSQIVNDFQKGDIAEGYSVSREKKESFPLTVTSAQKNPTAFYLCASLGQGTSEAFFGQGTRLTVV.

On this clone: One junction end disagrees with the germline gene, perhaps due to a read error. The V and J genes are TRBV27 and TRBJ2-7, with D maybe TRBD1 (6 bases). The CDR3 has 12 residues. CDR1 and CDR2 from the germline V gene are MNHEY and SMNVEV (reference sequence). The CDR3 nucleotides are TGTGCCAGCGGGGACATCTCCCACGAGCAGTACTTC. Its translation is CASGDISHEQYF.

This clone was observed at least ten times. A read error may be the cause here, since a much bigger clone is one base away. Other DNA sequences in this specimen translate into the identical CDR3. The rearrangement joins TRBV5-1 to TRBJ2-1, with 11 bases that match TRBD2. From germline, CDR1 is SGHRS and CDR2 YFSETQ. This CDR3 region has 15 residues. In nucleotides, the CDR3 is TGCGCCAGCAGCCAGGGACTAGCGGTCTACAATGAACAGTTCTTC. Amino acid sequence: CASSQGLAVYNEQFF.

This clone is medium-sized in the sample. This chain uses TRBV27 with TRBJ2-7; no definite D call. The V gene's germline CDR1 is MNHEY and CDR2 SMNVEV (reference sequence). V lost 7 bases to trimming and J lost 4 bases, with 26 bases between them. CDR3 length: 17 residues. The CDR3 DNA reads TGTGCCAGCACCCCCGCCTCGCTCACGGATGGGCGGTACGAGCAGTACTTC. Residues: CASTPASLTDGRYEQYF.

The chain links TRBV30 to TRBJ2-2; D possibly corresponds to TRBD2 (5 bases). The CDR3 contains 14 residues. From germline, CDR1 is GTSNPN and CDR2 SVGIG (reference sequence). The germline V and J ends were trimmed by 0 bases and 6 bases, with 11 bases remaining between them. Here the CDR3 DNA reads TGTGCCTGGAGTGTACAAGCGGAGGCCGGGGAGCTGTTTTTT. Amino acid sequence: CAWSVQAEAGELFF.

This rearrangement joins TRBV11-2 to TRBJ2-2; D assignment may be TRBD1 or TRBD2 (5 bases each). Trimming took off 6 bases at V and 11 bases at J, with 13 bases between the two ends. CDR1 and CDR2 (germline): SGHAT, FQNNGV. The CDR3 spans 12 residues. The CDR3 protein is CASRGDGFELFF. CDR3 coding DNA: TGTGCCAGCAGGGGGGATGGGTTTGAGCTGTTTTTT.

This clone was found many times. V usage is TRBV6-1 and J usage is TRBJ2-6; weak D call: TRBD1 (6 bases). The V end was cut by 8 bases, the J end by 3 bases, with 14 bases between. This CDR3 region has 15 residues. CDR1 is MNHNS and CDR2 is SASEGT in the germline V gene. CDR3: CASCLGAGGANVLTF. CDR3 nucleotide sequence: TGTGCCAGCTGTTTGGGGGCTGGTGGGGCCAACGTCCTGACTTTC.

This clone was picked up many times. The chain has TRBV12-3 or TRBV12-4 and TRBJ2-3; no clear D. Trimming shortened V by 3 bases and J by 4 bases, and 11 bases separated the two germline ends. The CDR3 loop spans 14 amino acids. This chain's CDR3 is CASSFGGISDTQYF. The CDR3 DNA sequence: TGTGCCAGCAGTTTCGGCGGAATCTCAGATACGCAGTATTTT.

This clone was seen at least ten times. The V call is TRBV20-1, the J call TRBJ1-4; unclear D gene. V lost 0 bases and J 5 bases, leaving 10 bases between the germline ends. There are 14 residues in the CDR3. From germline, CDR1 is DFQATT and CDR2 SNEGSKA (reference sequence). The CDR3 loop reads CSARDGSKNEKLFF. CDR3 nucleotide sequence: TGCAGTGCTAGAGACGGAAGCAAAAATGAAAAACTGTTTTTT.

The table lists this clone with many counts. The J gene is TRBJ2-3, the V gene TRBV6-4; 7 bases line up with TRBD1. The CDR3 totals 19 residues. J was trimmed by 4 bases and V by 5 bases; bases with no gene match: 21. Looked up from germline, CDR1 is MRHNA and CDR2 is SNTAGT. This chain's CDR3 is CASSPPYSYDRVNPDTQYF. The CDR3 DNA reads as TGTGCCAGCAGTCCTCCCTATAGTTATGACAGGGTGAATCCAGATACGCAGTATTTT.